These 12 T cell receptor beta chains originate from one sample sequenced in a study of blood T cells in healthy people across ages. A second PCR, run for about 7 to 11 cycles, used a sample-barcoded 5' primer plus a J-beta primer mix. TCRdb used MiXCR to reprocess the 5' RACE reads, holding one entry per CDR3 protein. The sample includes some 1.5 million distinct CDR3 sequences, 35% to 45% of them seen just once. Input material: blood. The receptors derive from a woman under 30 in good health.

This clonotype showed up just a few times. V usage is TRBV12-3 or TRBV12-4 and J usage is TRBJ2-1, with 9 bases fitting TRBD2. The CDR3 length is 16 residues. V was pared by 3 bases and J by 3 bases, with 6 bases of the junction left unmatched. The CDR3 loop is CASSFGGGGVYNEQFF. The DNA for the CDR3 is TGTGCCAGCAGTTTTGGGGGCGGGGGGGTCTACAATGAGCAGTTCTTC.

The chain joins TRBV29-1 to TRBJ2-1, with 7 bases identical to TRBD2. CDR3 length: 13 residues. Germline V gene sequence: CDR1 SQVTM, CDR2 ANQGSEA. J was trimmed by 13 bases and V by 6 bases; bases with no gene match: 15. The CDR3 DNA reads as TGCAGCGTACAGAACCCTGGGAGGGAGACCCAGTTCTTC. Its translation is CSVQNPGRETQFF.

This clonotype occurred a few times. V and J are TRBV11-2 and TRBJ2-1; 13 bases agree with TRBD2. Trimming removed 4 bases from V and 5 bases from J; junction bases left unmatched: 2. CDR1 is SGHAT, CDR2 FQNNGV, per germline. The CDR3 covers 15 residues. Written as DNA, the CDR3 is TGTGCCAGCAGCTGGACTAGCGGGAGTGACAATGAGCAGTTCTTC. This encodes CASSWTSGSDNEQFF.

Written as DNA, the CDR3 is TGTGCCAGCACCACGGCTGGGGTTTCCTACAATGAGCAGTTCTTC. It translates to CASTTAGVSYNEQFF. The V and J genes are TRBV12-3 or TRBV12-4 and TRBJ2-1; D is ambiguous. Trimming took 7 bases from V and 1 from J, leaving 14 bases between them. The CDR3 is 15 residues long.

The rearrangement links TRBV6-6 to TRBJ2-3, with D uncertain. V lost 6 bases and J 3 bases, leaving 16 bases between the germline ends. This CDR3 spans 15 amino acids. CDR1 is MNHNY and CDR2 is SVGAGI in the germline V gene (reference sequence). The CDR3 bases are TGTGCCAGCAGCCTAGACCCCCTGGCGACAGATACGCAGTATTTT. As protein: CASSLDPLATDTQYF.

V is TRBV3-1 and J is TRBJ2-3; D remains unclear. V was pared by 4 bases and J by 0 bases, with 11 bases between. CDR1 is LGHDT, CDR2 YNNKEL, per germline (reference sequence). The CDR3 consists of 15 residues. The CDR3 region has the DNA TGTGCCAGCAGCCCTCGGAAGGCGAGCACAGATACGCAGTATTTT. Its translation is CASSPRKASTDTQYF.

The chain uses TRBV27 and TRBJ1-1; 10 bases align to TRBD1. The CDR3 covers 15 residues. Trimming cost V 2 bases and J 2 bases; bases outside gene matches: 2. The V gene's germline CDR1 is MNHEY and CDR2 SMNVEV (reference sequence). CDR3 in amino acids: CASSLLTGGNTEAFF. CDR3 sequence (DNA): TGTGCCAGCAGTTTACTGACAGGGGGCAACACTGAAGCTTTCTTT.

The CDR3 DNA follows: TGTGCCACCAGTGATCGGGACGGAACCTACAATGAGCAGTTCTTC. This gives the protein CATSDRDGTYNEQFF. V usage is TRBV24-1 and J usage is TRBJ2-1; D possibly matches TRBD1 or TRBD2 (5 bases each). CDR1 and CDR2 (germline): KGHDR, SFDVKD. The V gene lost 3 bases and the J gene lost 2 bases, with 10 bases spanning the gap. The CDR3 extends over 15 amino acids.

This rearrangement joins TRBV20-1 to TRBJ2-7; tentative D call: TRBD2 (6 bases). V was clipped by 5 bases and J by 0 bases, with 14 bases between them. Germline CDR1 reads DFQATT; CDR2 reads SNEGSKA (reference sequence). The CDR3 is 14 amino acids. This chain's CDR3 is CSAGEEGYSYEQYF. In DNA, the CDR3 is TGCAGTGCTGGTGAGGAGGGGTACTCCTACGAGCAGTACTTC.

This clonotype has a handful of counts. The CDR3 DNA follows: TGTGCCAGCAGTTTATCTGACAGGGGGCATTACGAGCAGTACTTC. Its protein product is CASSLSDRGHYEQYF. This chain connects TRBV28 to TRBJ2-5; TRBD1 aligns across 10 bases. The DNA matches TRBJ2-7 better at its end, which makes the J call doubtful. The CDR3 consists of 15 residues. CDR1 and CDR2 (germline): MDHEN, SYDVKM.

Comment on this clonotype: One end of the junction fails to match germline, which may point to a read error. V and J are TRBV7-9 and TRBJ2-1; D is unresolved. Germline V CDR1 and CDR2: SEHNR, FQNEAQ (reference sequence). The CDR3 extends over 15 amino acids. CDR3 sequence (DNA): TGTGCCGGCAGCCCCTCAGAGAGCTCCTACAATGAGCAGTTCTTC. Translation: CAGSPSESSYNEQFF.

CDR3: CASSFERETYNSPLHF. In DNA, the CDR3 is TGTGCCAGCAGCTTCGAACGGGAGACGTATAATTCACCCCTCCACTTT. The chain uses TRBV13 and TRBJ1-6; D is undetermined. The ends were cut back, 3 bases at V and 4 bases at J, with 13 bases in the middle. The CDR3 loop spans 16 amino acids. Germline V lookup: CDR1 PRHDT, CDR2 FYEKMQ (reference sequence).